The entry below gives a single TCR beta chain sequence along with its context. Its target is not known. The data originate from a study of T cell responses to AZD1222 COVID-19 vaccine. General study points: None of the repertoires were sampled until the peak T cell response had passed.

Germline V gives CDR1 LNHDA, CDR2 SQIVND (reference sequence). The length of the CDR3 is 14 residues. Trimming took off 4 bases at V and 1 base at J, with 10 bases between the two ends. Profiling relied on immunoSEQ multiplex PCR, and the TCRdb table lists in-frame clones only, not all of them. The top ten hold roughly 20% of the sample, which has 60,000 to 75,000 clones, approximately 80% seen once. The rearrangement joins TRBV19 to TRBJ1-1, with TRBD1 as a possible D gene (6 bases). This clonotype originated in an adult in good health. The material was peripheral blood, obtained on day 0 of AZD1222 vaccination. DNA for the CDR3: TGTGCCAGTAGTAAAAGGACAGAGAACACTGAAGCTTTCTTT. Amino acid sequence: CASSKRTENTEAFF. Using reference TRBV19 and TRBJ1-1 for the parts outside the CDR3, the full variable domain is DGGITQSPKYLFRKEGQNVTLSCEQNLNHDAMYWYRQDPGQGLRLIYYSQIVNDFQKGDIAEGYSVSREKKESFPLTVTSAQKNPTAFYLCASSKRTENTEAFFGQGTRLTVV.